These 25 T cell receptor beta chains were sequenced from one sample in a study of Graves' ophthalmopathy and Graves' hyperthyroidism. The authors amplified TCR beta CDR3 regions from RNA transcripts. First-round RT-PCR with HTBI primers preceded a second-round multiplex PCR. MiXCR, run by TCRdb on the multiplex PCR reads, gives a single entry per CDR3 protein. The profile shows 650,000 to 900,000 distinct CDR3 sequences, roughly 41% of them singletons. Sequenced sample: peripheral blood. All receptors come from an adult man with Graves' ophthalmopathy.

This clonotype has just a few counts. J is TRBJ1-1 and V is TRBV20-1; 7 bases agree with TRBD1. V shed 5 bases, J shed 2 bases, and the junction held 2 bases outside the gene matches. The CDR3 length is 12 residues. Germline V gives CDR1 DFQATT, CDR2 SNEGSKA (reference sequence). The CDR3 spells CSADRANTEAFF. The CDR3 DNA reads TGCAGTGCTGACAGGGCAAACACTGAAGCTTTCTTT.

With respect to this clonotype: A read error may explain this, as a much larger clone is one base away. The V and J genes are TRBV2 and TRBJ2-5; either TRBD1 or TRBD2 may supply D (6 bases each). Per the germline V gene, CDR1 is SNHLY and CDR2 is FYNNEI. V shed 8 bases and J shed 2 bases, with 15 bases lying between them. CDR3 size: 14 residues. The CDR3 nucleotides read TGTGCCAGCGGGGGGACACAAATACAAGAGACCCAGTACTTC. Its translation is CASGGTQIQETQYF. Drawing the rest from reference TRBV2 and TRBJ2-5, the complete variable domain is EPEVTQTPSHQVTQMGQEVILRCVPISNHLYFYWYRQILGQKVEFLVSFYNNEISEKSEIFDDQFSVERPDGSNFTLKIRSTKLEDSAMYFCASGGTQIQETQYFGPGTRLLVL.

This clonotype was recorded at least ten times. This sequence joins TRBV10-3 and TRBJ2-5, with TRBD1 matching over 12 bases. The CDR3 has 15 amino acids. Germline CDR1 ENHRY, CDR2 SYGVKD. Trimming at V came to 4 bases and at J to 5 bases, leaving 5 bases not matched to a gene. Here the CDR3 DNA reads TGTGCCATCAGTGGGGACAGGGGGCGTCCGGAGACCCAGTACTTC. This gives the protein CAISGDRGRPETQYF.

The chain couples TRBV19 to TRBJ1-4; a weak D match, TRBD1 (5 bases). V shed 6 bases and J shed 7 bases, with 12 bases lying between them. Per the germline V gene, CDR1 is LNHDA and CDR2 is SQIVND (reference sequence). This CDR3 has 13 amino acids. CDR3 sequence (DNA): TGTGCCAGTAGGTGGCCAGGGACTGAAAAACTGTTTTTT. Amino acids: CASRWPGTEKLFF. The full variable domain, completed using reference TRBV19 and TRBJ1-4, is DGGITQSPKYLFRKEGQNVTLSCEQNLNHDAMYWYRQDPGQGLRLIYYSQIVNDFQKGDIAEGYSVSREKKESFPLTVTSAQKNPTAFYLCASRWPGTEKLFFGSGTQLSVL.

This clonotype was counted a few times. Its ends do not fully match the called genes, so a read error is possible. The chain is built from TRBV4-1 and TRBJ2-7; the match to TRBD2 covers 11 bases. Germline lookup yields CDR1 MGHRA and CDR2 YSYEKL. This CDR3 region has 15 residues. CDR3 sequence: CASSPGGLAGYEQYF. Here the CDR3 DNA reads TGTGCCAGCAGCCCTGGAGGACTAGCGGGCTACGAGCAGTACTTC.

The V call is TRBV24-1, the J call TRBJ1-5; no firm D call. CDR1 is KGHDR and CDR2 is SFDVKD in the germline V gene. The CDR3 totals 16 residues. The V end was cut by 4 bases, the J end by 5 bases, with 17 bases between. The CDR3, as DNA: TGTGCCACCAGTGACCCAGGTTTTGACGGCGATCAGCCCCAGCATTTT. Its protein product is CATSDPGFDGDQPQHF.

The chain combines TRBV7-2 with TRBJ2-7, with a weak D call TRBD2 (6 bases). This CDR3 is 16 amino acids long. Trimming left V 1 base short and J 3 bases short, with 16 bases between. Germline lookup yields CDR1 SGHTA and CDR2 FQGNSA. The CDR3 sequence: CASSLEAAVGGYEQYF. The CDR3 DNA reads TGTGCCAGCAGCTTAGAAGCGGCGGTCGGGGGCTACGAGCAGTACTTC.

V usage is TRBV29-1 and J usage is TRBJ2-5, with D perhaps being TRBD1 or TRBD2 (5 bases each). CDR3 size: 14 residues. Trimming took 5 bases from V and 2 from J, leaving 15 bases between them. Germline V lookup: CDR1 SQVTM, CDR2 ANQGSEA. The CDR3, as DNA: TGCAGCGTTCGAGGATGGGACCCACAAGAGACCCAGTACTTC. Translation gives CSVRGWDPQETQYF.

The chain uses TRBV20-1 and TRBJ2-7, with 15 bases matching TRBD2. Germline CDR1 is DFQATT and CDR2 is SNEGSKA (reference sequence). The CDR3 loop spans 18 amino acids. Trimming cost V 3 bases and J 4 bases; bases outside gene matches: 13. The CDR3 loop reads CSASPFGTSGRILYEQYF. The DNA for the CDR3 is TGCAGTGCTAGTCCTTTTGGGACTAGCGGGAGGATTCTGTACGAGCAGTACTTC.

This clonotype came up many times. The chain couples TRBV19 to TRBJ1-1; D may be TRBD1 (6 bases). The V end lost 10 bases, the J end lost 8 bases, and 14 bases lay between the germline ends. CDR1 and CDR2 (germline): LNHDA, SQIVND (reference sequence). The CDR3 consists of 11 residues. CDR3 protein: CATKKGTEAFF. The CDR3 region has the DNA TGTGCCACCAAAAAGGGGACAGAAGCTTTCTTT.

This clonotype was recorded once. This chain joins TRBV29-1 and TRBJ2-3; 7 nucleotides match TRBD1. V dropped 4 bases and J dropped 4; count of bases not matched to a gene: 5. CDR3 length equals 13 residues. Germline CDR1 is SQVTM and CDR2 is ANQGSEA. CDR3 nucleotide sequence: TGCAGCGTTGCACAGGGGACCGCAGATACGCAGTATTTT. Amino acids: CSVAQGTADTQYF.

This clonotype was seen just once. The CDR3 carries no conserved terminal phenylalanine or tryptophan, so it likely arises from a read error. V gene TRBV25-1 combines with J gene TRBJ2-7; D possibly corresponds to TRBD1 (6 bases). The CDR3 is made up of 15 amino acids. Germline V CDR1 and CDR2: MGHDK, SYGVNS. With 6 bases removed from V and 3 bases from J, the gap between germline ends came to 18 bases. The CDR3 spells CASRHSGTPIYEQYL. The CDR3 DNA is TGTGCCAGCAGGCACTCCGGGACACCCATCTACGAGCAGTACCTC.

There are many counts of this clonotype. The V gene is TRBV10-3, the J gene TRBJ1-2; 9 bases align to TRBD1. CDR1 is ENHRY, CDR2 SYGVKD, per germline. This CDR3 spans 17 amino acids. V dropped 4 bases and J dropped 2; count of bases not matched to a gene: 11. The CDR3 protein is CAISVTNRGRKNYGYTF. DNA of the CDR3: TGTGCCATCAGTGTGACGAACAGGGGGCGCAAAAACTATGGCTACACCTTC.

This CDR3 is CSSYGVAANTEAFF. DNA of the CDR3: TGCAGCAGTTACGGTGTCGCAGCGAACACTGAAGCTTTCTTT. V usage is TRBV29-1 and J usage is TRBJ1-1; D is undetermined. The CDR3 extends over 14 amino acids. The V gene lost 8 bases and the J gene lost 1 base, with 17 bases spanning the gap. Germline-derived CDR1 and CDR2 are SQVTM and ANQGSEA.

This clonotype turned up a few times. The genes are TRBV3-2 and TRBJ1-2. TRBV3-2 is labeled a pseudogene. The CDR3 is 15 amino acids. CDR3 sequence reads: CASSQGQMPNYGYTF. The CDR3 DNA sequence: TGTGCCAGCAGCCAAGGGCAGATGCCTAACTATGGCTACACCTTC.

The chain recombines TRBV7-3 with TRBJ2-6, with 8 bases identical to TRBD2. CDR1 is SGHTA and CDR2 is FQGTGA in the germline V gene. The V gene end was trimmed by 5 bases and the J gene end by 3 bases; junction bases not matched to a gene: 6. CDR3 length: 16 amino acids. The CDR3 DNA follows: TGTGCCAGCAGCAATCCCGGGGGGGGTGGGGCCAACGTCCTGACTTTC. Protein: CASSNPGGGGANVLTF.

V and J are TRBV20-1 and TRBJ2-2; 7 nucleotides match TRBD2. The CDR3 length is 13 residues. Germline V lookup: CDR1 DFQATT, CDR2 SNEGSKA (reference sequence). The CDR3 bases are TGCAGCGCTGCGGGGGCGAACACCGGGGAGCTGTTTTTT. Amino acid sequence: CSAAGANTGELFF.

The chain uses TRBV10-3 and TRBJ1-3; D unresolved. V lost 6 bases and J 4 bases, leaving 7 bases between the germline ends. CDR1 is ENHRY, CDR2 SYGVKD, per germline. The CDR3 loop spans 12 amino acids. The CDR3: CAISPWGNTIYF. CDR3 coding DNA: TGTGCCATCAGCCCCTGGGGAAACACCATATATTTT.

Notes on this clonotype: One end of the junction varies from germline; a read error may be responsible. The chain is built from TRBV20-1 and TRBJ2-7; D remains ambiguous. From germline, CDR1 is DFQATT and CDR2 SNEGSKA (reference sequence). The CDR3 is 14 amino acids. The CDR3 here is CSAREGSTNYAQYF. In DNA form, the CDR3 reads TGCAGTGCTAGAGAAGGGTCGACAAACTACGCGCAGTACTTC.

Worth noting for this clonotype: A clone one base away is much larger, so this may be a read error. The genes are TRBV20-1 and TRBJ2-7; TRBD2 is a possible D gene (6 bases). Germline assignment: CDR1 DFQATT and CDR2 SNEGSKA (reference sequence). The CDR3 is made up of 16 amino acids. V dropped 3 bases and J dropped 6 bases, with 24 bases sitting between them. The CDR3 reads CSASRVTSLMGSEQYF. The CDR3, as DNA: TGCAGTGCTAGTAGGGTAACTAGCTTAATGGGGTCCGAGCAGTACTTC.

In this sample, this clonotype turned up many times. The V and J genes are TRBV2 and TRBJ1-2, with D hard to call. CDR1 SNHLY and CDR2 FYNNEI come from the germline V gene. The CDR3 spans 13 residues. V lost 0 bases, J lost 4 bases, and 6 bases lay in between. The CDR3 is CASSEARLYGYTF. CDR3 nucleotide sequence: TGTGCCAGCAGTGAAGCGCGCCTCTATGGCTACACCTTC.

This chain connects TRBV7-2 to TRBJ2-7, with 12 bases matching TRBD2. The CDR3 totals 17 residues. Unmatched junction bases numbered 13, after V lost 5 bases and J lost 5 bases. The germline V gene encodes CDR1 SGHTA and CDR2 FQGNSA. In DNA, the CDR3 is TGTGCCAGCAGCCCCGGACTAGCGGGGCCCCTCGGGAACGAGCAGTACTTC. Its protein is CASSPGLAGPLGNEQYF.

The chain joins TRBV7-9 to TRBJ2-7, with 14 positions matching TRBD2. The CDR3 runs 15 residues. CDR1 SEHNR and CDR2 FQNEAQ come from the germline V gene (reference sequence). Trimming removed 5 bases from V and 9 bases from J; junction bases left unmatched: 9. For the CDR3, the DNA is TGTGCCAGCAGCCCAGGGGGACTAGCGGGAGCACGGCAGTACTTC. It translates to CASSPGGLAGARQYF.

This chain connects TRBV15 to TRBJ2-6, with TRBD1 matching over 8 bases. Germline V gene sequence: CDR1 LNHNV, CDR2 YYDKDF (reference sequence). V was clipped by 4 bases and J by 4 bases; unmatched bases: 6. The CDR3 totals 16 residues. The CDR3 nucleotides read TGTGCCACCAGCATAACAGGGGGTTCCGGGGCCAACGTCCTGACTTTC. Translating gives CATSITGGSGANVLTF.

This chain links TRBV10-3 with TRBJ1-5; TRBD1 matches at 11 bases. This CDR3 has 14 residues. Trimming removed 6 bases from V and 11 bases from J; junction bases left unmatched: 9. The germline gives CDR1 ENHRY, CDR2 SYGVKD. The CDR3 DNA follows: TGTGCCATCAGCCGGACAGGGGGCCTGTGGACCCAGCATTTT. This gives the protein CAISRTGGLWTQHF.